Listed below are T cell receptor beta chains from one sample, sequenced in a study of control samples from healthy donors and cancer patients. Method: immunoSEQ multiplex PCR; TCRdb's copy keeps in-frame clones and lacks some. The table lists about 220,000 clones, about 93% of them singletons, with approximately 1.5% in the top ten. The specimen was blood. These receptor sequences come from a middle-aged man in good health. The CDR3 runs from the conserved cysteine through the conserved F or W. D genes are given only for firm matches. Expanded clones are given a class, and other clones once, few, many or no size at all.

v_call	clone_size	j_call	d_call	cdr3_aa	cdr3_nt
TRBV7-9	.	TRBJ2-1	.	CASSLPPGAIANEQFF	TGTGCCAGCAGCCTCCCTCCCGGGGCCATCGCCAATGAGCAGTTCTTC
TRBV5-1	.	TRBJ2-6	.	CASRKMVAGANVLTF	TGCGCCAGCAGGAAGATGGTGGCAGGGGCCAACGTCCTGACTTTC
TRBV10-1	.	TRBJ2-3	.	CASSERGTDTQYF	TGCGCCAGCAGTGAGAGGGGCACAGATACGCAGTATTTT
TRBV28	few	TRBJ1-2	TRBD1	CASRLPEGARYGYTF	TGTGCCAGCAGGCTCCCCGAGGGGGCGCGATATGGCTACACCTTC
TRBV7-9	once	TRBJ1-2	TRBD1	CASSRGTGGGYTF	TGTGCCAGCAGCCGGGGGACAGGGGGTGGCTACACCTTC
TRBV4-1	.	TRBJ1-5	.	CASSQDSNQPQHF	TGCGCCAGCAGCCAAGATAGCAATCAGCCCCAGCATTTT
TRBV7-2	.	TRBJ2-3	TRBD2	CASSLGRGGTDTQYF	TGTGCCAGCAGCTTAGGGCGGGGGGGTACAGATACGCAGTATTTT
TRBV9	.	TRBJ2-2	.	CASSVVTGESGELFF	TGTGCCAGCAGCGTAGTAACGGGAGAGTCCGGGGAGCTGTTTTTT
TRBV20-1	.	TRBJ2-7	.	CSARESYEQYF	TGCAGTGCTAGAGAAAGCTACGAGCAGTACTTC
TRBV27	.	TRBJ1-1	TRBD1	CASSPGQGLNFRKSQAFF	TGTGCCAGCAGTCCCGGACAGGGGTTGAACTTTCGGAAGAGTCAAGCTTTCTTT
TRBV7-9	.	TRBJ1-1	.	CASSLVYVRPEGFF	TGTGCCAGCAGCTTAGTATACGTCCGGCCCGAGGGTTTCTTT
TRBV18	few	TRBJ2-3	.	CASSPYTDTQYF	TGTGCCAGCTCACCGTACACAGATACGCAGTATTTT
TRBV6-6	once	TRBJ1-2	.	CASSKDLGNYGYTF	TGTGCCAGCAGTAAAGACCTAGGCAACTATGGCTACACCTTC
TRBV18	.	TRBJ1-5	.	CASSPAGGNQPQHF	TGTGCCAGCTCACCAGCAGGAGGCAATCAGCCCCAGCATTTT
TRBV3-1/TRBV3-2	.	TRBJ2-1	.	CASSRRGGASYNEQFF	TGTGCCAGCAGCCGCCGAGGGGGGGCGTCCTACAATGAGCAGTTCTTC
TRBV6-6	.	TRBJ1-6	.	CASSPLTDSPLHF	TGTGCCAGCAGTCCCCTGACGGATTCACCCCTCCACTTT
TRBV28	.	TRBJ1-3	.	CASSLGAGNTIYF	TGTGCCAGCAGTTTGGGGGCTGGAAACACCATATATTTT
TRBV3-1/TRBV3-2	.	TRBJ1-1	TRBD1	CASSQDTTGGWAFF	TGTGCCAGCAGCCAAGATACGACAGGGGGTTGGGCTTTCTTT
TRBV4-1	.	TRBJ1-4	.	CASSQVVDRRLFF	TGCGCCAGCAGCCAAGTCGTTGACCGGAGACTGTTTTTT
TRBV6-5	.	TRBJ1-1	.	CASRGTSGVNTEAFF	TGTGCCAGCAGAGGAACGTCGGGGGTGAACACTGAAGCTTTCTTT
TRBV5-8	.	TRBJ1-5	.	CASTLGGSNQPQHF	TGTGCCAGCACCTTAGGGGGGAGCAATCAGCCCCAGCATTTT